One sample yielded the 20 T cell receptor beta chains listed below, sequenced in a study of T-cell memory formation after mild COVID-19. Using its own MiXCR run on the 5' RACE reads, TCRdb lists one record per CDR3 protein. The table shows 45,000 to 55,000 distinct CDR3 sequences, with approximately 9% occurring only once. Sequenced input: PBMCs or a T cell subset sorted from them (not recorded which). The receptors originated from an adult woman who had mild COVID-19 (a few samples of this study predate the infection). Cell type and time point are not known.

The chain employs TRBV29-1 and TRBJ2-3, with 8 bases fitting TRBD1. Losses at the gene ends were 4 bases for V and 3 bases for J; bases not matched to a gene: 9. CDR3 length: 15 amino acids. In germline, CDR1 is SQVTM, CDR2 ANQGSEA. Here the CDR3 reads CSVGQGIFGTDTQYF. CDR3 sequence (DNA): TGCAGCGTTGGACAGGGGATTTTTGGGACAGATACGCAGTATTTT.

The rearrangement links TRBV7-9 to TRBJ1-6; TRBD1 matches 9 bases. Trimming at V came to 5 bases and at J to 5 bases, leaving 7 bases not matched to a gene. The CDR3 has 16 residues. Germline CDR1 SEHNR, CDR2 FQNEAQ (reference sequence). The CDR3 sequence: CASSPQGALNNSPLHF. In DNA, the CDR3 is TGTGCCAGCAGCCCACAGGGGGCGCTTAATAATTCACCCCTCCACTTT.

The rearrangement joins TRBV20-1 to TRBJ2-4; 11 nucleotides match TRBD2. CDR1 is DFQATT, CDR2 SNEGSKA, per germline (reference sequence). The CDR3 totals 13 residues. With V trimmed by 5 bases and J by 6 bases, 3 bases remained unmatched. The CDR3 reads CSALAGGANIQYF. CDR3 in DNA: TGCAGTGCTTTAGCGGGAGGGGCAAACATTCAGTACTTC.

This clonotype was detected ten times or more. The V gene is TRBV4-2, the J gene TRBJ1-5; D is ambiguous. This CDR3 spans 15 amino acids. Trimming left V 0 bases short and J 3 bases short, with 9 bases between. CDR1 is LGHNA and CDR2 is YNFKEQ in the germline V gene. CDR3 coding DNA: TGTGCCAGCAGCCAAGATGCGGGTATCAATCAGCCCCAGCATTTT. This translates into CASSQDAGINQPQHF.

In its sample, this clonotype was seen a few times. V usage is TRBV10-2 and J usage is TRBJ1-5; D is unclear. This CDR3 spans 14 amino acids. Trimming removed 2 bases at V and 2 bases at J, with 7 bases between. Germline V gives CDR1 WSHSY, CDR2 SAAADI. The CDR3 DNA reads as TGCGCCAGCAGTGAGGGTTGGGGCAATCAGCCCCAGCATTTT. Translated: CASSEGWGNQPQHF.

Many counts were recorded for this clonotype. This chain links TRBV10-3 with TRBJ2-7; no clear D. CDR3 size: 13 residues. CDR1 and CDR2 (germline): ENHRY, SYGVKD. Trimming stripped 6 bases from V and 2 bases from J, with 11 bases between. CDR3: CAISVDRTYEQYF. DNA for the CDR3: TGTGCCATCAGCGTTGATCGGACCTACGAGCAGTACTTC.

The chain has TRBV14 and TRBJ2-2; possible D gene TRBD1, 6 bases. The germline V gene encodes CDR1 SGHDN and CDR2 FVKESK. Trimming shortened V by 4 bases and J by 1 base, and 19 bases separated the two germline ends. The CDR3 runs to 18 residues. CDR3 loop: CASSLGPRQDMNTGELFF. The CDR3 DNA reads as TGTGCCAGCAGCCTAGGCCCGAGACAGGACATGAACACCGGGGAGCTGTTTTTT.

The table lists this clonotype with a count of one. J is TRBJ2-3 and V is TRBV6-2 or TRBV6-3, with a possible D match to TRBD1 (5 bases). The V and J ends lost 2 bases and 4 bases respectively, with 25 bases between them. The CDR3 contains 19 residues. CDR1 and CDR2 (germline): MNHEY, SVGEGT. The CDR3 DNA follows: TGTGCCAGCAGTTACCCGACCTTAAGGGGCCCCCACCCAGCAGATACGCAGTATTTT. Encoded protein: CASSYPTLRGPHPADTQYF.

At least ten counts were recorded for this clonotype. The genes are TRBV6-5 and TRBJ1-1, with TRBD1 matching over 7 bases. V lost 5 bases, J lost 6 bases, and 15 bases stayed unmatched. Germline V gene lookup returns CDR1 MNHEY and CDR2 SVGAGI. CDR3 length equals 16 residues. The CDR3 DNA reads TGTGCCAGCAGTACCATAGGGGGCGCCCCCCGAGCTGAAGCTTTCTTT. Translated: CASSTIGGAPRAEAFF.

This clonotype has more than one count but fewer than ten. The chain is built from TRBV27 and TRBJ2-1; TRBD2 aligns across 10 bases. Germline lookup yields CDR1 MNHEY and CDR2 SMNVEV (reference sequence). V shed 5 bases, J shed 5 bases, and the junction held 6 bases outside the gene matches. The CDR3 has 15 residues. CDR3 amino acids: CASSPPLAGHNEQFF. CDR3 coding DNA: TGTGCCAGCAGTCCGCCACTAGCGGGACACAATGAGCAGTTCTTC.

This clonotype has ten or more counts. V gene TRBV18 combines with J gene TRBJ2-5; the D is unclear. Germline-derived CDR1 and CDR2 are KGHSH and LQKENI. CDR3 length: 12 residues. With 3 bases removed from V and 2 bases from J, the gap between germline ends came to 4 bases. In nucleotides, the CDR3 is TGTGCCAGCTCACCTACACAAGAGACCCAGTACTTC. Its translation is CASSPTQETQYF.

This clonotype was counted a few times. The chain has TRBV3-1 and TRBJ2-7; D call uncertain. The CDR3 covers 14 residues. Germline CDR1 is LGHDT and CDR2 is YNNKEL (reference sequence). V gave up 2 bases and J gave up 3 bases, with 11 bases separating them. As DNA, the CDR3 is TGTGCCAGCAGCCAAACCGGGCGAAACTACGAGCAGTACTTC. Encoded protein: CASSQTGRNYEQYF.

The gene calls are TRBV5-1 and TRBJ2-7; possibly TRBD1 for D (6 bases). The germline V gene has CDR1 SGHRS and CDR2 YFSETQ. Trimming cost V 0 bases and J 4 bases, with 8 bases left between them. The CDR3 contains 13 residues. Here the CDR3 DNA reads TGCGCCAGCAGCTTGGAACAGGGATACGAGCAGTACTTC. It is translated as CASSLEQGYEQYF. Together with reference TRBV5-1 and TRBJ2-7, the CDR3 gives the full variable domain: KAGVTQTPRYLIKTRGQQVTLSCSPISGHRSVSWYQQTPGQGLQFLFEYFSETQRNKGNFPGRFSGRQFSNSRSEMNVSTLELGDSALYLCASSLEQGYEQYFGPGTRLTVT.

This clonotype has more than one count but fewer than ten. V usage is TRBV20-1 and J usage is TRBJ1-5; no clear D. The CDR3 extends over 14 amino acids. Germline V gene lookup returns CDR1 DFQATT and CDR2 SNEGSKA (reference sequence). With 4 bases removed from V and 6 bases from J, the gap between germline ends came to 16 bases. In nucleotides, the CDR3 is TGCAGTGCTATGGACCCAAGGGAAAGTCAGCCCCAGCATTTT. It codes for CSAMDPRESQPQHF.

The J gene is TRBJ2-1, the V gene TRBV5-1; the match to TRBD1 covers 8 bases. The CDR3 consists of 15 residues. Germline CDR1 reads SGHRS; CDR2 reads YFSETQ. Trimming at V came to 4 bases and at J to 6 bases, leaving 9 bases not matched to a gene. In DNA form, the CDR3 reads TGCGCCAGCAGCGCAGGACAGGGAGGCGGCAATGAGCAGTTCTTC. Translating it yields CASSAGQGGGNEQFF.

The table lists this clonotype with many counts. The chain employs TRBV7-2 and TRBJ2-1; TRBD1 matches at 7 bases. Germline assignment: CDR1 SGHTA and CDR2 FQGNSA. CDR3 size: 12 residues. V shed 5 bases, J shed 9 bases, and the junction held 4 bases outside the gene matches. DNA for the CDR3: TGTGCCAGCAGCCATACAGGGGTTGAGCAGTTCTTC. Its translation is CASSHTGVEQFF.

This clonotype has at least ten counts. This CDR3 is CASSHNRGQETQYF. CDR3 DNA sequence: TGTGCCAGCAGCCATAACAGGGGTCAAGAGACCCAGTACTTC. V gene TRBV14 combines with J gene TRBJ2-5; 7 nucleotides agree with TRBD1. The V and J ends lost 3 bases and 2 bases, in that order; junction bases with no gene match: 3. From germline, CDR1 is SGHDN and CDR2 FVKESK. The CDR3 runs 14 residues.

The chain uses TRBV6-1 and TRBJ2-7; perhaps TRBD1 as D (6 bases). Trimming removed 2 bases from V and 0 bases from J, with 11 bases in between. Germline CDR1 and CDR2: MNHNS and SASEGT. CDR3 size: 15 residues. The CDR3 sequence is CASSEPDRFSYEQYF. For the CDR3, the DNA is TGTGCCAGCAGTGAACCTGACAGGTTCTCCTACGAGCAGTACTTC.

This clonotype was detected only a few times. This CDR3 is CASSPGGGMYNEQFF. The CDR3 DNA reads TGCGCCAGCAGCCCCGGGGGCGGGATGTACAATGAGCAGTTCTTC. The rearrangement joins TRBV5-1 to TRBJ2-1, with D perhaps given as TRBD1 or TRBD2 (6 bases each). Germline V gives CDR1 SGHRS, CDR2 YFSETQ. The length of the CDR3 is 15 residues. The ends were cut back, 4 bases at V and 4 bases at J, with 15 bases in the middle.

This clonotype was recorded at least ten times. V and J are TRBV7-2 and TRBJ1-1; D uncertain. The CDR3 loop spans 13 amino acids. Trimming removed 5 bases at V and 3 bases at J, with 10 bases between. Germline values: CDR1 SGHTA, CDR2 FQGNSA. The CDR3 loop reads CASSVQGYTEAFF. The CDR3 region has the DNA TGTGCCAGCAGCGTTCAAGGCTACACTGAAGCTTTCTTT.